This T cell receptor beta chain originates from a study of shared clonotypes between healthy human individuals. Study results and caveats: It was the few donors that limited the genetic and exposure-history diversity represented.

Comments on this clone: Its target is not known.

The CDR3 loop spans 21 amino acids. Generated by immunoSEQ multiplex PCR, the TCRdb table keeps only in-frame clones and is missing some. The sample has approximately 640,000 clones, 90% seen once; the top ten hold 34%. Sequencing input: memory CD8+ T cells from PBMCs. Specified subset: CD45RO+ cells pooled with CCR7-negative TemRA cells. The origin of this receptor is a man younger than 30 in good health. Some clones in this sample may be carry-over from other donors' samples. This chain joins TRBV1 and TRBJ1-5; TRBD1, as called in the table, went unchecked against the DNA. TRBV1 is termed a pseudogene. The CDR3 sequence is CTSSQDHRDRGRSISNQPQHF. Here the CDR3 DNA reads TGCACCAGCAGCCAAGACCACCGCGACAGGGGGAGATCGATTAGCAATCAGCCCCAGCATTTT.